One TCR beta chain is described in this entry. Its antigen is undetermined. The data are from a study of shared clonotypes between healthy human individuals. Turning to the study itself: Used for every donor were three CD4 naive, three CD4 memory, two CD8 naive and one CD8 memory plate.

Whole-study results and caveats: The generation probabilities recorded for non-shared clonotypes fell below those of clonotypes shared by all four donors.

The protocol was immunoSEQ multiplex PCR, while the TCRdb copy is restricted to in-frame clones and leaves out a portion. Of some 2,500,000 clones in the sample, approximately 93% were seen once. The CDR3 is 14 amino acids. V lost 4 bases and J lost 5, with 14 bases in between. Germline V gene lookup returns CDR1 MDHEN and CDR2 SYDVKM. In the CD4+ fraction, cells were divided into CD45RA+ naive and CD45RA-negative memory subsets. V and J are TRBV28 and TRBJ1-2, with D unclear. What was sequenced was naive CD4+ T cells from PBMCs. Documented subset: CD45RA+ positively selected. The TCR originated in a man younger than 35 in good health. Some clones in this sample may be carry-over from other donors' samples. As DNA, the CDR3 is TGTGCCAGCAGTTCGACCAGGTTAGGGTATGGCTACACCTTC. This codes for CASSSTRLGYGYTF.